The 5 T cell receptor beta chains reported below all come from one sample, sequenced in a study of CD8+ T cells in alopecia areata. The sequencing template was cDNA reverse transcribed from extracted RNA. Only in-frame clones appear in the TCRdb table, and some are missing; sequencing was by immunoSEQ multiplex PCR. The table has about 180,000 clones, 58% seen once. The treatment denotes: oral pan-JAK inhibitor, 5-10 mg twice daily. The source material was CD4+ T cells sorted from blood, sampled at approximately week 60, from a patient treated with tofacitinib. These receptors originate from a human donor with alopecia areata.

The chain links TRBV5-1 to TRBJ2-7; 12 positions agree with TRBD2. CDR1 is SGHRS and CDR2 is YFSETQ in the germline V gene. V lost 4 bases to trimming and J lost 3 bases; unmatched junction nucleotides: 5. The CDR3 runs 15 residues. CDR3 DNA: TGCGCCAGCAGCCCAGGACTAGCGGGGAACTACGAGCAGTACTTC. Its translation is CASSPGLAGNYEQYF.

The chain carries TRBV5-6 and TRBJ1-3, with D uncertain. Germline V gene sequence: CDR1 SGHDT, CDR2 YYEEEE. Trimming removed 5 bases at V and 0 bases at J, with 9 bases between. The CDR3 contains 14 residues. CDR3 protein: CASSDGFSGNTIYF. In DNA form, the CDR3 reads TGTGCCAGCAGTGACGGCTTCTCTGGAAACACCATATATTTT.

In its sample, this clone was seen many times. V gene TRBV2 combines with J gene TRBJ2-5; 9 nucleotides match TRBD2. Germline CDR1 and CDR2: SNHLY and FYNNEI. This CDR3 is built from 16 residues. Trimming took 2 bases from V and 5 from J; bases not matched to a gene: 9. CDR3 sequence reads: CASSENGGGAVETQYF. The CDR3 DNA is TGTGCCAGCAGTGAAAACGGCGGGGGGGCCGTGGAGACCCAGTACTTC.

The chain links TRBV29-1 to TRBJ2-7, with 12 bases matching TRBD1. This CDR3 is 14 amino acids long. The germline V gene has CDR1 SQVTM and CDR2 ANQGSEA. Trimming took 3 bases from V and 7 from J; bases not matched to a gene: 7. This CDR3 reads CSVDGGQGAREQYF. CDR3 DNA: TGCAGCGTTGATGGGGGACAGGGGGCGCGGGAGCAGTACTTC.

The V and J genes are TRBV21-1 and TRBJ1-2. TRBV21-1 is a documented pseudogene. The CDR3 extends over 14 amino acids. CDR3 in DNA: TGTGCCAGCAGCAAAGTAAAACGGTACTATGGCTACACCTTC. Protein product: CASSKVKRYYGYTF.